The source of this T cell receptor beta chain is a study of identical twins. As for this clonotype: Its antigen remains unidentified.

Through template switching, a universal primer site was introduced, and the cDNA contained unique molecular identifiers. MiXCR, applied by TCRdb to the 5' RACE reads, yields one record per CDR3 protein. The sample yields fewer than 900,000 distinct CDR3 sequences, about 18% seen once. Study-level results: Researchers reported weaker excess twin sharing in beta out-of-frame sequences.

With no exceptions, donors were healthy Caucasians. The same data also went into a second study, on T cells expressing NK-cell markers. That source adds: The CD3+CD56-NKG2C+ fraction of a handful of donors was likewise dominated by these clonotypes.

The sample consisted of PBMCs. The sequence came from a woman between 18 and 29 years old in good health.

The CDR3 DNA reads as TGCGCCAGCAGCTCCGATGGCGGATTTAGCACAGATACGCAGTATTTT. It specifies CASSSDGGFSTDTQYF. The genes are TRBV5-1 and TRBJ2-3; no reliable D call. With 3 bases removed from V and 0 bases from J, the gap between germline ends came to 14 bases. Per the germline V gene, CDR1 is SGHRS and CDR2 is YFSETQ. The CDR3 covers 16 residues.